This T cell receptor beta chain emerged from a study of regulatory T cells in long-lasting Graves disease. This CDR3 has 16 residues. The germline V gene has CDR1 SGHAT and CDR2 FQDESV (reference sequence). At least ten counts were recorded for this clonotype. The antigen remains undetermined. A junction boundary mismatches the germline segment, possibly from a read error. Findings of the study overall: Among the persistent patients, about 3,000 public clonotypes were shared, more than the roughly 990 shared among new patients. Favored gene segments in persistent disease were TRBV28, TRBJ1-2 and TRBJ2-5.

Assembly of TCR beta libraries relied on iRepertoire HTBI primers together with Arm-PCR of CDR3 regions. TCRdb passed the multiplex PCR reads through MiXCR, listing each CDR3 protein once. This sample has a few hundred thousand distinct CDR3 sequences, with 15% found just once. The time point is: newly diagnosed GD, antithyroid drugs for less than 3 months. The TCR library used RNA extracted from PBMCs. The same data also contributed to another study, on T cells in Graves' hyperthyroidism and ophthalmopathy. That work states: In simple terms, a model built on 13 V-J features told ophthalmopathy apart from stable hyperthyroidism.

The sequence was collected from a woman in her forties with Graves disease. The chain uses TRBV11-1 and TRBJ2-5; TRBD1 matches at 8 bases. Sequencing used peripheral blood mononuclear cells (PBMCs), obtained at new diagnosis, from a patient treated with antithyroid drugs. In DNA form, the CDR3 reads TGCGCCAGCAGCTTGTCGGCAGGGGGCAACCTAGAGACCCAGTACTTC. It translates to CASSLSAGGNLETQYF.